The clone carrying this TCR beta chain was recorded many times. The sample comes from a study of spatial heterogeneity in lung cancer. Sample time point: sample taken at primary tumor resection. TCRs were sequenced from unsorted whole RNA of tumor, nontumor lung or PBMC. TCRdb itself ran the 5' RACE reads through MiXCR, one entry per CDR3 protein. The sample consists of about 82,000 distinct CDR3 sequences, around an eighth of them appearing once. Germline V gene lookup returns CDR1 SGHTA and CDR2 FQGNSA. The CDR3 covers 13 residues. Trimming pared 1 base from V and 7 bases from J, leaving 8 bases between.

The input for sequencing was PBMCs, taken at surgery. The receptor was derived from a male donor with early-stage non-small cell lung cancer. The V gene is TRBV7-2, the J gene TRBJ1-5; a weak D match, TRBD1 (5 bases). CDR3 in amino acids: CASSLGREQPQHF. CDR3 nucleotide sequence: TGTGCCAGCAGCTTAGGCAGGGAACAGCCCCAGCATTTT.